What follows is one T cell receptor beta chain and its context. Its matching antigen is unknown. Per germline, CDR1 MGHRA and CDR2 YSYEKL. The CDR3 loop spans 16 amino acids. V shed 0 bases, J shed 4 bases, and the junction held 8 bases outside the gene matches. Clones were read by immunoSEQ multiplex PCR, and TCRdb kept only the in-frame ones, dropping some. The sample holds about 63,000 clones; approximately 91% are singletons and the top ten take 1.5% to 2%. Investigators treated the graft tissue so that it released intraepithelial and lamina propria lymphocytes. This specimen belongs to a study of graft-versus-host responses after intestinal transplantation. The study, taken as a whole, reports: Among recipient marrow samples, GvH clones were found; some appeared first in ileum or blood.

The chain recombines TRBV4-1 with TRBJ2-7; TRBD1 matches 8 bases. The specimen was ileum tissue, collected 350 to 400 days after transplant. The sequence derives from a human patient who received an intestinal transplant, so some T cells may come from the graft donor. CDR3 residues: CASSQEYDTGGYEQYF. The CDR3 DNA reads as TGCGCCAGCAGCCAAGAATATGACACAGGGGGTTACGAGCAGTACTTC.